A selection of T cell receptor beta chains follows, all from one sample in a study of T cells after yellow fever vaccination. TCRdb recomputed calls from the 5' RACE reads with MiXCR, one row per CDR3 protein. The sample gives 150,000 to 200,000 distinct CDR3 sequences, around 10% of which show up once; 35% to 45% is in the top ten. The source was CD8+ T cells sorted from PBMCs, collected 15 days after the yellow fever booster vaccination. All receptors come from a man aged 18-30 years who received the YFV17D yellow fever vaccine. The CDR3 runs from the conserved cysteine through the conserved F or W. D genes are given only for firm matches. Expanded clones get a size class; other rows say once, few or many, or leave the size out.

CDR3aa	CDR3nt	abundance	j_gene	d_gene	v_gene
CASSDPEGDSYNEQFF	TGTGCCAGCAGTGATCCGGAGGGGGACTCCTACAATGAGCAGTTCTTC	.	TRBJ2-1	.	TRBV2
CASSPRLGNYEQYF	TGCGCCAGCAGCCCCCGACTAGGGAACTACGAGCAGTACTTC	.	TRBJ2-7	.	TRBV4-1
CASSFIRSQETQYF	TGTGCCAGCAGCTTCATCAGGTCCCAAGAGACCCAGTACTTC	few	TRBJ2-5	.	TRBV7-9
CASREPRETGRDEQFF	TGTGCCAGCAGGGAACCCCGAGAGACAGGACGGGACGAGCAGTTCTTC	.	TRBJ2-1	.	TRBV6-2/TRBV6-3
CSVEGAASTDTQYF	TGCAGCGTTGAAGGGGCAGCTAGCACAGATACGCAGTATTTT	many	TRBJ2-3	.	TRBV29-1
CASSPTGGIYGYTF	TGTGCCAGCAGCCCCACAGGGGGCATTTATGGCTACACCTTC	few	TRBJ1-2	TRBD1	TRBV4-2
CASRDSNTEAFF	TGTGCCAGCAGGGACAGTAACACTGAAGCTTTCTTT	few	TRBJ1-1	.	TRBV25-1
CASSARYTDTQYF	TGTGCCAGCAGCGCTCGCTACACAGATACGCAGTATTTT	few	TRBJ2-3	.	TRBV9
CASSRQGRTEAFF	TGTGCCAGCAGCCGACAGGGTAGGACTGAAGCTTTCTTT	few	TRBJ1-1	TRBD1	TRBV27
CASSLWPPEADTQYF	TGTGCCAGCAGCTTGTGGCCCCCAGAGGCAGATACGCAGTATTTT	.	TRBJ2-3	.	TRBV5-5
CASSLNSGDQPQHF	TGTGCCAGCAGTTTAAACTCCGGCGATCAGCCCCAGCATTTT	few	TRBJ1-5	.	TRBV27
CASSYLGDEQFF	TGTGCCAGCAGTTACCTCGGGGATGAGCAGTTCTTC	few	TRBJ2-1	.	TRBV6-2/TRBV6-3
CASSQDRSEEQYF	TGCGCCAGCAGCCAGGACAGGTCCGAAGAGCAGTACTTC	.	TRBJ2-7	TRBD1	TRBV4-3
CASSADRGRTEKLFF	TGTGCCAGCAGCGCGGACAGGGGGAGGACTGAAAAACTGTTTTTT	few	TRBJ1-4	TRBD1	TRBV27
CASSTPGRANYGYTF	TGTGCCAGCAGTACCCCGGGACGGGCTAACTATGGCTACACCTTC	few	TRBJ1-2	.	TRBV6-2/TRBV6-3
CASSLSPGRVGTGELFF	TGTGCCAGCAGCTTATCCCCGGGCAGGGTGGGGACCGGGGAGCTGTTTTTT	few	TRBJ2-2	.	TRBV7-3
CASSQVGEPETVETQYF	TGTGCCAGCAGCCAAGTAGGGGAGCCAGAGACGGTGGAGACCCAGTACTTC	.	TRBJ2-5	.	TRBV4-2
CASSLTGLAGINEQFF	TGTGCCAGCAGCTTAACGGGACTAGCGGGGATCAATGAGCAGTTCTTC	.	TRBJ2-1	TRBD2	TRBV7-3
CASSGGLPNTEAFF	TGTGCCAGCAGCGGAGGCCTACCGAACACTGAAGCTTTCTTT	few	TRBJ1-1	.	TRBV9
CSVTLYTGELFF	TGCAGCGTTACCCTTTACACCGGGGAGCTGTTTTTT	few	TRBJ2-2	.	TRBV29-1
CASSEVGGGPAANEQFF	TGCGCCAGCAGCGAAGTTGGCGGGGGTCCCGCAGCCAATGAGCAGTTCTTC	many	TRBJ2-1	TRBD2	TRBV5-1
CATSDWGTAGTQYF	TGTGCCACCAGTGATTGGGGGACTGCTGGTACGCAGTATTTT	.	TRBJ2-3	.	TRBV24-1
CASRSSGTGGTGELFF	TGTGCCAGCAGATCATCCGGGACAGGGGGCACCGGGGAGCTGTTTTTT	few	TRBJ2-2	TRBD1	TRBV7-9
CASSSGVSSYEQYF	TGTGCCAGCAGCTCGGGCGTCAGCTCCTACGAGCAGTACTTC	.	TRBJ2-7	.	TRBV5-5
CASSWTVSGEKLFF	TGTGCCAGCAGTTGGACTGTATCTGGAGAAAAACTGTTTTTT	.	TRBJ1-4	.	TRBV6-5
CAWRSPRTEDTQYF	TGTGCCTGGAGATCGCCCCGGACGGAGGATACGCAGTATTTT	.	TRBJ2-3	.	TRBV30
CASSQVWAIRYTEAFF	TGCGCCAGCAGCCAAGTTTGGGCCATACGGTACACTGAAGCTTTCTTT	.	TRBJ1-1	.	TRBV4-1